The clone carrying this T cell receptor (beta chain) was observed a handful of times. Its matching antigen is unknown. The data were taken from a study of CD8+ T cells in alopecia areata. Treatment reported: oral pan-JAK inhibitor, 5-10 mg twice daily. cDNA reverse transcribed from extracted RNA served as the sequencing template. The table came from immunoSEQ multiplex PCR; TCRdb's copy has only in-frame clones and leaves some out. The table has about 250,000 clones, 60% seen once; the top ten hold around 0.92%. Trimming took off 4 bases at V and 4 bases at J, with 16 bases between the two ends. Germline loops: CDR1 ENHRY, CDR2 SYGVKD. CDR3 size: 15 residues. Whole-study findings and limits: Sharing of TCR sequences between patients (possibly for HLA-related reasons) was less clear than in mice. Scalp lesions, especially in alopecia totalis/universalis, had higher clonality than normal scalp. Scalp sequencing captures resident alphabeta T cells of normal skin too.

The sequence came from a human donor with alopecia areata. The rearrangement links TRBV10-3 to TRBJ2-5, with D possibly being TRBD1 or TRBD2 (5 bases each). The sequenced sample was CD4+ T cells sorted from blood, obtained at approximately week 51, from a patient treated with tofacitinib. The CDR3 DNA reads TGTGCCATCAGTGTCAACCCCACAGGAGGAGAGACCCAGTACTTC. As protein: CAISVNPTGGETQYF.